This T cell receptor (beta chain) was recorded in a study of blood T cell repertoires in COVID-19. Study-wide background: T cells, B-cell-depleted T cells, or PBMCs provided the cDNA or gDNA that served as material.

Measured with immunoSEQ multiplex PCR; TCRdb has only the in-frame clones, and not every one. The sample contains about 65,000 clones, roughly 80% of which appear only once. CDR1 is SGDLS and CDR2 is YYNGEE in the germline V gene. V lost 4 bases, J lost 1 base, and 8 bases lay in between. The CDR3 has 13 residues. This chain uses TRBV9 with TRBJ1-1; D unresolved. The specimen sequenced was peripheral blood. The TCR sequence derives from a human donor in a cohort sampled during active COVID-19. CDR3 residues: CASSPRPNTEAFF. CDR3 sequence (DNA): TGTGCCAGCAGCCCCAGGCCGAACACTGAAGCTTTCTTT.